The rows below give T cell receptor beta chains drawn from one sample of a study of a mutant IDH1 vaccine in newly diagnosed glioma. The method was immunoSEQ multiplex PCR; TCRdb's version includes in-frame clones alone and lacks a portion of them. The sample records tens of thousands of clones, around 82% being singletons. Their antigen targets remain unknown. Sequenced material: PBMCs, taken from a glioma patient whose treatment included an IDH1 peptide vaccine. Every receptor here comes from a man in his late teens or twenties with glioma. Each CDR3 is given with its conserved first and last residue. The order of the fields is clone size, V gene, J gene, D gene, CDR3 protein, CDR3 DNA. D genes are given only for firm matches. Clone size, where shown, is once, few, many, or a class for clones that have expanded.

NA	TRBV4-3	TRBJ2-7	NA	CASSQDRAGLFPYEQYF	TGCGCCAGCAGCCAAGACCGGGCAGGGTTGTTCCCCTACGAGCAGTACTTC
NA	TRBV6-1	TRBJ1-1	NA	CASTSTRGNTEAFF	TGTGCCAGCACCAGTACTAGGGGTAACACTGAAGCTTTCTTT
NA	TRBV21-1	TRBJ1-6	NA	CASSPVMWNSPLHF	TGTGCCAGCAGCCCAGTCATGTGGAATTCACCCCTCCACTTT
NA	TRBV7-9	TRBJ2-1	NA	CASSPAYNEQFF	TGTGCCAGCAGCCCCGCCTACAATGAGCAGTTCTTC
NA	TRBV10-3	TRBJ2-1	NA	CAITRGSSYNEQFF	TGTGCCATCACCCGGGGGAGCTCCTACAATGAGCAGTTCTTC
NA	TRBV7-9	TRBJ1-2	NA	CASSLQGGGDLYGYTF	TGTGCCAGCAGCTTACAGGGCGGTGGGGATTTGTATGGCTACACCTTC
NA	TRBV5-1	TRBJ2-5	NA	CASSFAQETQYF	TGCGCCAGCAGCTTCGCGCAAGAGACCCAGTACTTC
NA	TRBV11-3	TRBJ2-3	NA	CASSLEGRDTQYF	TGTGCCAGCAGCTTGGAGGGGAGAGATACGCAGTATTTT
NA	TRBV30	TRBJ1-5	NA	CAWNFPGGSNQPQHF	TGTGCCTGGAACTTCCCGGGGGGTAGCAATCAGCCCCAGCATTTT
NA	TRBV27	TRBJ2-3	NA	CASSRRLASTDTQYF	TGTGCCAGCAGTCGACGTCTCGCGAGCACAGATACGCAGTATTTT
NA	TRBV6-5	TRBJ1-6	NA	CASSYSQNNNSPLHF	TGTGCCAGCAGTTACAGCCAGAACAATAATTCACCCCTCCACTTT
NA	TRBV4-3	TRBJ2-3	TRBD1	CASSQPGQGSDTQYF	TGCGCCAGCAGCCAGCCGGGACAGGGGTCCGATACGCAGTATTTT
NA	TRBV6-1	TRBJ1-5	NA	CASRNPNQPQHF	TGTGCCAGCAGAAACCCAAATCAGCCCCAGCATTTT
few	TRBV30	TRBJ1-5	NA	CAWSWGSNQPQHF	TGTGCCTGGAGTTGGGGGAGCAATCAGCCCCAGCATTTT
NA	TRBV7-2	TRBJ1-2	TRBD1	CATTTGEYYGYTF	TGTGCCACCACGACAGGGGAATACTATGGCTACACCTTC
NA	TRBV2	TRBJ1-4	NA	CASSGKGRETNEKLFF	TGTGCCAGCAGTGGGAAGGGGAGAGAAACTAATGAAAAACTGTTTTTT
NA	TRBV28	TRBJ1-1	NA	CASSSPGGLKTEAFF	TGTGCCAGCAGTTCGCCGGGGGGGCTTAAGACTGAAGCTTTCTTT
NA	TRBV4-1	TRBJ2-1	NA	CASSQLEINEQFF	TGCGCCAGCAGCCAGCTAGAGATAAATGAGCAGTTCTTC
NA	TRBV19	TRBJ2-2	TRBD2	CASDESSGRAFANTGELFF	TGTGCCAGTGATGAGTCTAGCGGGAGGGCCTTCGCGAACACCGGGGAGCTGTTTTTT
once	TRBV21-1	TRBJ1-3	NA	CASSSAGASGLYSGNTIYF	TGTGCCAGCAGCAGCGCAGGGGCTTCGGGCCTCTACTCTGGAAACACCATATATTTT
NA	TRBV6-5	TRBJ1-3	NA	CASRTSLLGNTIYF	TGTGCCAGCAGGACTTCTTTATTGGGAAACACCATATATTTT
NA	TRBV2	TRBJ2-5	NA	CASSDPFDSRQETQYF	TGTGCCAGCAGTGATCCGTTCGACAGTCGCCAAGAGACCCAGTACTTC
NA	TRBV5-6	TRBJ2-3	TRBD2	CASSWPSGPTDTQYF	TGTGCCAGCTCCTGGCCTAGCGGGCCTACAGATACGCAGTATTTT
NA	TRBV2	TRBJ2-1	TRBD2	CASRLGLAGVYNEQFF	TGTGCCAGCAGGCTAGGACTAGCGGGAGTGTACAATGAGCAGTTCTTC
NA	TRBV19	TRBJ2-7	NA	CASSRSGQGDYEQYF	TGTGCCAGTAGTCGTAGCGGGCAGGGGGACTACGAGCAGTACTTC
NA	TRBV6-6	TRBJ1-5	TRBD1	CASRRGTGFNQPQHF	TGTGCCAGCAGGAGAGGGACAGGGTTCAATCAGCCCCAGCATTTT
NA	TRBV28	TRBJ1-1	NA	CASSFRRGIWREAFF	TGTGCCAGCAGTTTCCGCCGGGGGATTTGGCGAGAAGCTTTCTTT
NA	TRBV7-9	TRBJ1-1	NA	CASSRGPGEMNTEAFF	TGTGCCAGCAGCCGAGGCCCGGGGGAGATGAACACTGAAGCTTTCTTT
NA	TRBV25-1	TRBJ1-1	NA	CASSEWINTEAFF	TGTGCCAGCAGTGAATGGATAAACACTGAAGCTTTCTTT
NA	TRBV15	TRBJ2-1	TRBD2	CATSRNRLAGGPAYNEQFF	TGTGCCACCAGCAGGAACAGACTAGCGGGAGGGCCCGCCTACAATGAGCAGTTCTTC
NA	TRBV28	TRBJ1-4	NA	CASSLGGGRNEKLFF	TGTGCCAGCAGTTTAGGGGGGGGTCGTAATGAAAAACTGTTTTTT
NA	TRBV28	TRBJ2-7	NA	CASIEAVPSYEQYF	TGTGCCAGCATAGAGGCGGTGCCCTCCTACGAGCAGTACTTC
few	TRBV18	TRBJ1-5	TRBD1	CASSPLGTGVSNQPQHF	TGTGCCAGCTCACCATTGGGGACAGGAGTTAGCAATCAGCCCCAGCATTTT
NA	TRBV28	TRBJ2-4	TRBD1	CASSLTGEGVTKNIQYF	TGTGCCAGCAGTTTAACAGGGGAAGGGGTAACCAAAAACATTCAGTACTTC
NA	TRBV19	TRBJ1-1	TRBD1	CASRLRQGLFTEAFF	TGTGCCAGTAGACTGAGACAGGGTCTGTTCACTGAAGCTTTCTTT
NA	TRBV27	TRBJ2-5	TRBD2	CASSPTSGTGETQYF	TGTGCCAGCAGTCCGACTAGCGGGACAGGAGAGACCCAGTACTTC
NA	TRBV30	TRBJ2-6	NA	CAWGRGHLSGANVLTF	TGTGCCTGGGGGAGGGGACACCTCTCTGGGGCCAACGTCCTGACTTTC
NA	TRBV27	TRBJ2-7	TRBD2	CASSLRGGSYEQYF	TGTGCCAGCAGTTTACGGGGGGGCTCCTACGAGCAGTACTTC
NA	TRBV9	TRBJ2-5	TRBD2	CASSVAGGPIETQYF	TGTGCCAGCAGCGTAGCGGGAGGGCCCATAGAGACCCAGTACTTC
NA	TRBV30	TRBJ1-4	NA	CAWSGLAKKLFF	TGTGCCTGGAGTGGATTGGCAAAAAAACTGTTTTTT
NA	TRBV7-3	TRBJ2-7	NA	CASSSTGTYEQYF	TGTGCCAGCAGCTCTACAGGGACCTACGAGCAGTACTTC
once	TRBV18	TRBJ1-2	TRBD1	CASSPSGGYGYTF	TGTGCCAGCTCACCATCAGGGGGCTATGGCTACACCTTC
NA	TRBV7-7	TRBJ1-4	NA	CASSPSPGWNEKLFF	TGTGCTAGCAGCCCGAGTCCAGGATGGAATGAAAAACTGTTTTTT
once	TRBV4-3	TRBJ2-7	NA	CASSQALGIPYEQYF	TGCGCCAGCAGCCAAGCCCTCGGGATTCCCTACGAGCAGTACTTC
NA	TRBV10-3	TRBJ1-5	NA	CAIGKDYQPQHF	TGTGCCATCGGGAAAGATTATCAGCCCCAGCATTTT
once	TRBV4-3	TRBJ1-1	NA	CASIRGLGNTEAFF	TGCGCCAGCATCCGGGGGCTCGGGAACACTGAAGCTTTCTTT
once	TRBV7-8	TRBJ1-1	NA	CASSFGTGKNTEAFF	TGTGCCAGCAGCTTCGGAACGGGTAAGAACACTGAAGCTTTCTTT
NA	TRBV4-1	TRBJ2-7	NA	CASSQEGVYEQYF	TGCGCCAGCAGCCAAGAGGGGGTATACGAGCAGTACTTC
NA	TRBV6-5	TRBJ1-4	TRBD1	CASSYRGRTNEKLFF	TGTGCCAGCAGTTACAGGGGGCGGACTAATGAAAAACTGTTTTTT
NA	TRBV4-3	TRBJ1-6	NA	CASSQGGYSNSPLHF	TGCGCCAGCAGCCAAGGGGGATACAGCAATTCACCCCTCCACTTT
NA	TRBV6-5	TRBJ2-7	NA	CASSSRARLTGEQYF	TGTGCCAGCAGTTCGCGGGCGAGGCTAACGGGAGAGCAGTACTTC
NA	TRBV7-9	TRBJ2-5	NA	CASSLGMGGETQYF	TGTGCCAGCAGCTTAGGGATGGGAGGAGAGACCCAGTACTTC
once	TRBV4-2	TRBJ1-6	NA	CASSQDSALEGSPLHF	TGTGCCAGCAGCCAAGATTCAGCCCTTGAAGGTTCACCCCTCCACTTT